These T cell receptor beta chains were read from a single sample in a study of T cell responses to AZD1222 COVID-19 vaccine. TCRdb's table, derived via immunoSEQ multiplex PCR, lists solely in-frame clones and lacks some. In the table there are roughly 100,000 clones, roughly 87% of which are singletons. The sample in question was peripheral blood, obtained 28 days after the second AZD1222 dose. The receptors derive from an adult who received the AZD1222 COVID-19 vaccine. CDR3s leave out the opening cysteine and the closing phenylalanine or tryptophan. Fields, in order: V gene, CDR3 protein.

TRBV7-9 | ASSRELSRGNEKLF
TRBV10-3 | AISEEGVSSYEQY
TRBV5-4 | ASSRELAGGHVTQY
TRBV21-1 | ASSKGTSGPLSDTQY
TRBV19 | ASSVQATYEQY
TRBV19 | ASKAGFATEAF
TRBV7-9 | ASSPLVTDTQY
TRBV28 | ASSGGQPVPTNEKLF
TRBV7-2 | ASSLSGDPRLNTDTQY
TRBV4-1 | ASSQERDRGQPQH
TRBV7-2 | ASSLVPVAEAF
TRBV5-4 | ASSLPGKGGLYEQY
TRBV12-3/TRBV12-4 | ASSWTDSYEQY
TRBV10-1 | ASSDGQFIYEQY
TRBV5-4 | ASSPDRAGEKLF
TRBV19 | ASSITGNVAYGYT
TRBV28 | ASRDGPETQY
TRBV5-4 | ASNKPGQLNTEAF
TRBV3-1/TRBV3-2 | ASSQGTGWNTEAF
TRBV5-1 | ASSWTAGERNEQF
TRBV19 | ASSIGQATYGYT
TRBV3-1/TRBV3-2 | ASSQGWGQADPYEQY
TRBV18 | ASSPNRDRVQAF
TRBV28 | ASSNRGLGQPQH
TRBV30 | AWSVTGLAGDNSPLH
TRBV27 | ASKPGQGFEQY